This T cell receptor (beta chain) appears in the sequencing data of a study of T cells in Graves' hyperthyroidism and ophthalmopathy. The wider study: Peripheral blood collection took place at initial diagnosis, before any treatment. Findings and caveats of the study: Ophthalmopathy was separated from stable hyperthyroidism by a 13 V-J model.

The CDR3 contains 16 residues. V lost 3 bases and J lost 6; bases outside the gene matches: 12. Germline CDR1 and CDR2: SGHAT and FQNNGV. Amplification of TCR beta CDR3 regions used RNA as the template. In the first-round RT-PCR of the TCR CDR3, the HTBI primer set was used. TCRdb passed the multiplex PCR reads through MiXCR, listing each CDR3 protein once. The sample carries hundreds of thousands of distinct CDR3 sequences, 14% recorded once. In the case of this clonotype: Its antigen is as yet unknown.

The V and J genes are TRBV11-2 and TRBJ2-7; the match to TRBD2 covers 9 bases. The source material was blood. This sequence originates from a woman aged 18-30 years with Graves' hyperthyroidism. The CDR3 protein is CASSFIQASGVSEQYF. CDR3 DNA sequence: TGTGCCAGCAGCTTTATCCAAGCTAGCGGGGTTTCCGAGCAGTACTTC.